This T cell receptor beta chain was identified during a study of cytotoxic CD8 clonotypes in ibrutinib-treated CLL (dated by TCRdb to about 2021). Context from the whole study: The cohort had about a dozen relapsed/refractory and approximately 14 treatment-naive patients; 17 to 18 were IGHV unmutated. Responses were partial in some 24 patients and complete in 2; after median around 66 months follow-up, roughly 15 stayed in remission and 12 progressed. Response samples were taken after a median of roughly 12 months on treatment, ranging from about 6 to 40 months. An average of about 250,000 productive templates and 94,082 productive rearrangements was obtained per sample. Of the approximately 90 participants in the trial, about 25 had longitudinal samples available. Cryopreserved peripheral blood mononuclear cells were obtained prior to treatment, at the time of response, and at either disease progression or sustained remission. Every sample from remission and from progressive disease was obtained while the patients were still on ibrutinib. Results and caveats for the whole study, not just this receptor: At baseline, clonality was higher than in age-matched healthy donors and showed a strong correlation with circulating CD8+ T-cell counts. Public clonotypes were rare and either shrank or stayed stable during treatment, and the rise in clonality at ibrutinib response reflected expansion of private clonotypes. Clonality increased at ibrutinib response, stayed stable in sustained remission, and fell back toward baseline at progression. Sampling times were not matched between patients in sustained remission and patients whose disease was progressing, and lymph node repertoires were not examined.

Each clonotype received, on average, 10x coverage in deep resolution sequencing performed on a MiSeq, where the target depth lay between 1 in 1 million and 1 in 200,000 T cells. TCR beta libraries were generated with the immunoSEQ hsTCRB Kit. As for the authors' bioinformatics: ImmunoSEQ Data Assistant and ImmunoSEQ Analyzer were used for data analysis, and V, D and J genes were assigned according to IMGT definitions. Clonality, which ranges from 0 to 1, was calculated as one minus the normalized Shannon entropy of productive rearrangement frequencies. Public clonotype analysis was restricted to overrepresented clonotypes comprising at least 0.05% of each patient's repertoire. About a dozen repertoires from age-matched healthy donors, obtained from immuneACCESS, served as clonality controls. This immuneACCESS table, as held by TCRdb, lists in-frame sequences with V and J called but not all clones. Of the missing ones, under half trace to an unresolved V gene in checked studies; the others have no known cause. The D gene and trimming were derived from the DNA, and the V and J assignments and clone size from that table. The sample table shows some 17,000 clones, and about two thirds are seen once. 25% of the sample is taken by the ten largest.

Trimming removed 3 bases from V and 4 bases from J, leaving 15 bases between the germline ends. Spanning cysteine to phenylalanine, the CDR3 consists of 15 amino acids. Only the CDR3 part of the read is kept: 45 bases, read in frame from the first base. CDR1 is given as MDHEN and CDR2 as SYDVKM, both from the germline V gene. As regards this clone: Its antigen is currently not known. Nothing much larger sits one base from this clone, and base qualities are not available.

The time point tag for this specimen amounts to: 12 months on ibrutinib. For TCR beta library preparation, roughly 2 micrograms of genomic DNA was extracted from cryopreserved PBMCs. Longitudinal blood samples from CLL patients receiving ibrutinib monotherapy were subjected to high-throughput TCR beta sequencing. Patients were enrolled in a phase 2 open-label single-center ibrutinib monotherapy trial. The chain couples TRBV28 to TRBJ2-5; TRBD2 could be the D gene, as 6 bases match. This clonotype was obtained from a human donor with chronic lymphocytic leukemia. The source material was PBMCs, sampled after 12 months of ibrutinib treatment. The DNA reads TGTGCCAGCAGTTTGGCTAGCGTTCGAGGAGAGACCCAGTACTTC. It codes for CASSLASVRGETQYF.